Sequencing of this T cell receptor (beta chain) was carried out in a study of T-cell reconstitution after alpha-beta-depleted transplantation in children. Preparing the TCRbeta library involved the use of unique molecular identifiers. TCRdb ran MiXCR on the PCR reads and lists one entry per CDR3 protein. The data show roughly 790,000 distinct CDR3 sequences, about 16% seen once. The sample consisted of PBMCs, mostly from graft donor cells, taken 360 days after TCRalphabeta/CD19-depleted stem cell transplant. The receptor was isolated from a male patient younger than 18 who had a stem cell transplant for acute lymphoblastic leukemia, so the T cells may come from the graft donor.

This chain's CDR3 is CSARFRWGDRGRIGTYEQYF. CDR3 nucleotide sequence: TGCAGTGCTAGATTCCGATGGGGGGACAGGGGGCGGATTGGGACCTACGAGCAGTACTTC. The chain has TRBV20-1 and TRBJ2-7; 12 bases fit TRBD1. Per the germline V gene, CDR1 is DFQATT and CDR2 is SNEGSKA (reference sequence). Germline trimming cut 2 bases from V and 2 bases from J; bases unmatched to any gene: 19. The CDR3 consists of 20 residues.